This T cell receptor beta chain is from a study of patients and donors after allogeneic stem cell transplantation. Each CDR3 protein is one row after TCRdb ran MiXCR on the RT-PCR reads. This table holds about a million distinct CDR3 sequences, about a sixth found once. Per the germline V gene, CDR1 is MNHNY and CDR2 is SVGAGI (reference sequence). Trimming stripped 0 bases from V and 9 bases from J, with 6 bases between. CDR3 length: 12 residues. The receptor's source is a human donor who was either an allogeneic HSCT recipient or a stem cell or donor lymphocyte infusion donor (not recorded which). It is not recorded whose cells these are; they may come from a transplant donor. The chain recombines TRBV6-6 with TRBJ2-1; D is unclear. Sequenced input: blood, either unsorted or a sorted T cell fraction (not recorded which). CDR3 DNA sequence: TGTGCCAGCAGTTACTCGGTCGCTGAGCAGTTCTTC. Translation: CASSYSVAEQFF.